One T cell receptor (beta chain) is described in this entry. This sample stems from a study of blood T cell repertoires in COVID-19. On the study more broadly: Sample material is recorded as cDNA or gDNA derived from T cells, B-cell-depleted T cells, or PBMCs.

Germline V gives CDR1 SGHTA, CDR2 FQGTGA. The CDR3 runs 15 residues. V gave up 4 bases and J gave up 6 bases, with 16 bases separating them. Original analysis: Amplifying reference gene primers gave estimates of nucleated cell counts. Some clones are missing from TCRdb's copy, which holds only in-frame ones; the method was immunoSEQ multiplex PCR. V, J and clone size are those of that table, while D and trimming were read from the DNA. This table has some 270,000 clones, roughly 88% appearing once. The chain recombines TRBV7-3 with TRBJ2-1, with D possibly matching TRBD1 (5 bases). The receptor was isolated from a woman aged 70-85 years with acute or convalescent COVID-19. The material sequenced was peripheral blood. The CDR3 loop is CASSSGKAPPNEQFF. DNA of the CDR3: TGTGCCAGCAGCTCAGGGAAGGCCCCCCCCAATGAGCAGTTCTTC. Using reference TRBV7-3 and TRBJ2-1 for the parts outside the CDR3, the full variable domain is GAGVSQTPSNKVTEKGKYVELRCDPISGHTALYWYRQSLGQGPEFLIYFQGTGAADDSGLPNDRFFAVRPEGSVSTLKIQRTERGDSAVYLCASSSGKAPPNEQFFGPGTRLTVL.